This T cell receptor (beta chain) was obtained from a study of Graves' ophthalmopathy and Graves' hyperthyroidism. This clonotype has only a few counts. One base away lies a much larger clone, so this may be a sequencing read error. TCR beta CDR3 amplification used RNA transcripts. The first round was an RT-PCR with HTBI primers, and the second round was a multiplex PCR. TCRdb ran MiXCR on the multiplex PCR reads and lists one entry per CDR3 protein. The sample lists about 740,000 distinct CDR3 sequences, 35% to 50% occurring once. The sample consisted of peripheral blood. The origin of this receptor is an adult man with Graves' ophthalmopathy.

The CDR3 reads CASSLVPWEQYF. DNA of the CDR3: TGTGCCAGCAGCTTAGTACCGTGGGAGCAGTACTTC. The chain joins TRBV7-2 to TRBJ2-7, with D uncertain. V shed 1 base and J shed 7 bases, with 8 bases lying between them. The CDR3 loop spans 12 amino acids. Germline CDR1 reads SGHTA; CDR2 reads FQGNSA. Combining the CDR3 with reference TRBV7-2 and TRBJ2-7 gives the whole variable domain GAGVSQSPSNKVTEKGKDVELRCDPISGHTALYWYRQSLGQGLEFLIYFQGNSAPDKSGLPSDRFSAERTGGSVSTLTIQRTQQEDSAVYLCASSLVPWEQYFGPGTRLTVT.